This T cell receptor beta chain was sequenced for a study of blood T cell repertoires in COVID-19 (TCRdb year 2020). About the investigation overall: The collaborator samples originated in the United States, Italy and Spain and spanned the acute and convalescent phases of COVID-19. HLA class I and class II types, where available, came from metadata supplied by the sample provider rather than from assay-based typing. The dataset comprised deeply sampled blood TCRbeta repertoires from subjects exposed to, actively infected with, or recovered from COVID-19. The repertoires were released in a freely available public database meant as a resource for research on the immune response to SARS-CoV-2. Samples were obtained from the ongoing ImmuneRACE study (first 160 participants) and from 950 to 1,500 subjects provided by 6 global collaborators. The prospective study material was composed of cDNA or gDNA derived from T cells, B-cell-depleted T cells, or PBMCs. The sample metadata nearly always contained a de-identified subject ID, COVID-19 status, age in years and sex.

Collaborating institutions collected whole blood in K2EDTA tubes following their own protocols. For TCRbeta analysis, collaborators shipped samples as frozen whole blood, isolated PBMCs, or DNA extracted from either of those sample types. The paper's findings and limits, for the study overall: How much clinical and demographic metadata was included differed by source and by participant, and the metadata was provided uncurated.

TCRbeta CDR3 regions were amplified from genomic DNA by means of the immunoSEQ Assay, a bias-controlled multiplex PCR. On the study's bioinformatics: The number of nucleated cells in each sample was estimated by amplification of reference gene primers within the assay. To quantify the absolute abundance of each unique TCRbeta CDR3 rearrangement, sequence reads were collapsed and filtered. For each sample, productive Simpson clonality was calculated as the square root of Simpson's diversity index across productive rearrangements. TCRdb carries this immuneACCESS record with in-frame sequences only. Its versions omit some clonotypes, under half of them owing to an unresolved V gene in the studies checked, with the rest unexplained. That table is the source of V, J and clone size, and D and trimming were worked out from the DNA. This sample gives 110,000 or so clones in total; roughly 80% of them show up just once. Roughly 2.7% of the sample comes from the top ten.

Turning to this clone: Its antigen is not yet known. Base qualities are not provided; no much larger clone lies one nucleotide away.

The germline V gene encodes CDR1 KGHSH and CDR2 LQKENI. The junction shows trimming of 4 bases on V and 8 bases on J, plus 12 bases between the germline ends. The CDR3 numbers 14 residues from cysteine through phenylalanine. The retained sequence is limited to the CDR3, 42 bases, with the frame set at the first base. The V and J segments used are TRBV18 and TRBJ1-6; the D segment could be TRBD1, given 5 matching bases. The receptor comes from a man aged 50 or older with acute or convalescent COVID-19. The sequenced sample was peripheral blood. Here the CDR3 is given as CASSLNRLDSPLHF. The sequenced DNA is TGTGCCAGCTCACTAAACAGGCTGGATTCACCCCTCCACTTT.